This record covers a single TCR beta chain. The identical CDR3 is also encoded by other nucleotide sequences in the sample. Profiling relied on immunoSEQ multiplex PCR, and the TCRdb table lists in-frame clones only, not all of them. The repertoire holds over 250,000 clones, with approximately 85% as singletons. These data belong to a study of blood T cell repertoires in COVID-19. Across the study: Whether acute or convalescent, the COVID-19 samples came from the United States, Italy and Spain. In each case, the material was cDNA or gDNA derived from T cells, B-cell-depleted T cells, or PBMCs.

The CDR3 is 14 amino acids. After removal of 3 bases from V and 4 bases from J, the junction contained 5 bases not matched to a gene. Germline V gives CDR1 SGHRS, CDR2 YFSETQ. The sequence came from a woman between 65 and 79 years old with acute or convalescent COVID-19. The chain is built from TRBV5-1 and TRBJ2-5, with 8 nucleotides matching TRBD1. Sequencing was done on a sample of peripheral blood. CDR3 in DNA: TGCGCCAGCAGCTCCGGACAGGGAGGAGAGACCCAGTACTTC. As protein: CASSSGQGGETQYF.